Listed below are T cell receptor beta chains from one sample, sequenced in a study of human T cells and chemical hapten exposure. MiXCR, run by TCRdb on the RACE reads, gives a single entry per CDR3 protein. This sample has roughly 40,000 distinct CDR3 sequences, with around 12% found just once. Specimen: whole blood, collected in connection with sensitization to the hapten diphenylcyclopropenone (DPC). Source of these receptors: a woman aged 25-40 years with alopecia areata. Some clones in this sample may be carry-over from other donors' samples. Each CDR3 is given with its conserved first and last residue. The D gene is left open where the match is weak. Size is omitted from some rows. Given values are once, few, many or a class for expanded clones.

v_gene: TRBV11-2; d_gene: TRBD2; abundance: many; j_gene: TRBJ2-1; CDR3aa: CASSSTGLAGTEQFF; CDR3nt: TGTGCCAGCAGCTCAACGGGACTAGCCGGGACTGAGCAGTTCTTC
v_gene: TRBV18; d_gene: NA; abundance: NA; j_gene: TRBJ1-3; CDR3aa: CASSPPENTIYF; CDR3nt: TGTGCCAGCTCACCACCGGAGAACACCATATATTTT
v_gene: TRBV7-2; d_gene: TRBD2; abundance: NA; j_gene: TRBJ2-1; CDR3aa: CASSLVTSGEAYNEQFF; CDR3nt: TGTGCCAGCAGCTTAGTGACTAGCGGGGAGGCCTACAATGAGCAGTTCTTC
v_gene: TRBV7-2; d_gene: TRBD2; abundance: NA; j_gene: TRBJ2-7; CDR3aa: CASTLAGTSGSYEQYF; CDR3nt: TGTGCCAGCACCCTCGCCGGGACTAGCGGGAGTTACGAGCAGTACTTC
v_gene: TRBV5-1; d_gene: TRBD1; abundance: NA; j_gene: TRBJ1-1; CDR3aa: CASSSPSDRDTEAFF; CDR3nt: TGCGCCAGCAGCTCGCCCTCGGACAGGGACACTGAAGCTTTCTTT
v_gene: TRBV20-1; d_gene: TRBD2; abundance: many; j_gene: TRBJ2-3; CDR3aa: CSAADIAGAIDTQYF; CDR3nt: TGCAGTGCAGCCGATATAGCGGGGGCGATAGATACGCAGTATTTT
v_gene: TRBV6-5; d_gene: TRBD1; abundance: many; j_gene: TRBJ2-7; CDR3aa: CASARTGGRAYEQYF; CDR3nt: TGTGCCAGCGCCCGAACAGGGGGCCGCGCCTACGAGCAGTACTTC
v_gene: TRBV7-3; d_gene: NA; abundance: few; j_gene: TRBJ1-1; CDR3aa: CASSLSMNTEAFF; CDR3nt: TGTGCCAGCAGCTTAAGCATGAACACTGAAGCTTTCTTT
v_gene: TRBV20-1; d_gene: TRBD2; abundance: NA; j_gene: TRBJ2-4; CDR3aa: CSARIPLAGDIQYF; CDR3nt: TGCAGTGCTAGAATTCCCCTAGCGGGAGACATTCAGTACTTC
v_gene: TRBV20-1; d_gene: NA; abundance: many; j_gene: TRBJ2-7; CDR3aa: CSARSVAYEQYF; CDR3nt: TGCAGTGCTAGATCGGTGGCCTACGAGCAGTACTTC
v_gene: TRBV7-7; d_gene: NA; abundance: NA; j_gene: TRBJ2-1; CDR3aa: CASSQGTEQFF; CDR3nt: TGTGCCAGCAGCCAGGGGACAGAGCAGTTCTTC
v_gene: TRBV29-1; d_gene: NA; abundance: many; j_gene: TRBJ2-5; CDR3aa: CSGATGETQYF; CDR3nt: TGCAGCGGCGCGACCGGAGAGACCCAGTACTTC
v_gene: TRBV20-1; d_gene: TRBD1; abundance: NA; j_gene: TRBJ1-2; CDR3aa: CSARAWTGMEYGYTF; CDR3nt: TGCAGTGCTAGAGCCTGGACAGGGATGGAATATGGCTACACCTTC
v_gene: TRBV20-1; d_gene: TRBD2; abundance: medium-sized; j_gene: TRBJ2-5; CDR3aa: CSARDSGRVEETQYF; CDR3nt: TGCAGTGCTAGGGATAGCGGGAGGGTTGAAGAGACCCAGTACTTC
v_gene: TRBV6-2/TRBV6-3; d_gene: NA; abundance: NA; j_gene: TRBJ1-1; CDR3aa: CASTEQGGTEAFF; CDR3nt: TGTGCCAGTACCGAACAGGGAGGCACTGAAGCTTTCTTT
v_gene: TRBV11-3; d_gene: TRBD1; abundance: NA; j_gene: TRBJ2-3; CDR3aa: CASSQSRPGQGSNTDTQYF; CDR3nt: TGTGCCAGCAGCCAATCGCGCCCTGGACAGGGGTCGAACACAGATACGCAGTATTTT
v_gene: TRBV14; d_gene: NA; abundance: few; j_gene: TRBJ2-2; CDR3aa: CASSQTNANTGELFF; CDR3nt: TGTGCCAGCAGCCAAACAAACGCGAACACCGGGGAGCTGTTTTTT
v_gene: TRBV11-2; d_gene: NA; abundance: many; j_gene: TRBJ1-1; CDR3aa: CASSSGRFEAFF; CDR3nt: TGTGCCAGCAGCTCAGGGAGATTTGAAGCTTTCTTT
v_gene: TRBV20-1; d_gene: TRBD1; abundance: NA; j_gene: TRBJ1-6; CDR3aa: CSARIGTANSPLHF; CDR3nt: TGCAGTGCTAGAATCGGGACAGCAAATTCACCCCTCCACTTT
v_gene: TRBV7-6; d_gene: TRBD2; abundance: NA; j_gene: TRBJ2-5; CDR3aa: CASSPQLAGSQGETQYF; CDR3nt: TGTGCCAGCAGCCCCCAACTAGCGGGGTCGCAGGGAGAGACCCAGTACTTC
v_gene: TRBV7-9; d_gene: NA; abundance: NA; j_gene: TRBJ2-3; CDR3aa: CASSVLSQGEDTQYF; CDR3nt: TGTGCCAGCAGCGTGCTCTCGCAGGGTGAGGATACGCAGTATTTT
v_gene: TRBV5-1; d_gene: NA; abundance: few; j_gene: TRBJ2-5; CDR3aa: CASSPRATTQETQYF; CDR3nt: TGCGCCAGCAGCCCCAGGGCAACCACTCAAGAGACCCAGTACTTC
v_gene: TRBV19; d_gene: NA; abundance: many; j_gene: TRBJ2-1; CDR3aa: CASSRWNEQFF; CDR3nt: TGTGCCAGTAGTCGGTGGAATGAGCAGTTCTTC
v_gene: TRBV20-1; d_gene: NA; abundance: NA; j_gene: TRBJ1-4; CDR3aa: CSARVVSTEKLFF; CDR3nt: TGCAGTGCTAGGGTAGTGTCCACGGAAAAACTGTTTTTT
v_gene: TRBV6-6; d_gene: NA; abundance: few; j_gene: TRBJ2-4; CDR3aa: CASRGYDLLAKNIQYF; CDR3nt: TGTGCCAGCAGGGGCTACGACTTACTAGCCAAAAACATTCAGTACTTC
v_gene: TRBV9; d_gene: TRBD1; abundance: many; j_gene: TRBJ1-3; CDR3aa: CASSLTGTAYSGNTIYF; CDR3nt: TGTGCCAGCAGCCTAACCGGGACAGCCTACTCTGGAAACACCATATATTTT
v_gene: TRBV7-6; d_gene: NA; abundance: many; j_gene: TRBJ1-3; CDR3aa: CASSPGAGESGNTIYF; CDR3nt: TGTGCCAGCAGCCCCGGGGCCGGCGAATCTGGAAACACCATATATTTT
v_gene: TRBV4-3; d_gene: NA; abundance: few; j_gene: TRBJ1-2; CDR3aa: CASSQVYAGVGYGYTF; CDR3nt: TGCGCCAGCAGCCAAGTATACGCCGGGGTCGGCTATGGCTACACCTTC
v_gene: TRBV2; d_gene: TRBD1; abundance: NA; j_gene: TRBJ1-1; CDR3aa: CASSAGQAPAWEAFF; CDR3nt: TGTGCCAGCAGTGCTGGACAGGCGCCCGCCTGGGAAGCTTTCTTT
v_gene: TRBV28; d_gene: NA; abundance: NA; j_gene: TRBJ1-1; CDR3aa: CASPTGNTEAFF; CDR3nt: TGTGCCAGCCCGACAGGAAACACTGAAGCTTTCTTT
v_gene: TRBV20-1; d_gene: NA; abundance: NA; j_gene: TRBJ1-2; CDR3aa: CSARPLQGAGYGYTF; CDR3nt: TGCAGTGCGAGACCCTTGCAAGGCGCTGGCTATGGCTACACCTTC
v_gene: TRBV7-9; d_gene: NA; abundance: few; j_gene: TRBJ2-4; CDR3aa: CASSLAYRAKNIQYF; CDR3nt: TGTGCCAGCAGCTTAGCATACAGGGCTAAAAACATTCAGTACTTC
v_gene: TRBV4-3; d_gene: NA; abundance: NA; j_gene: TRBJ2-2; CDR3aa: CASSQVSNTGELFF; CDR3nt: TGCGCCAGCAGCCAAGTATCCAACACCGGGGAGCTGTTTTTT
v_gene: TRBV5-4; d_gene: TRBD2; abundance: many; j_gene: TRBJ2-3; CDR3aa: CASSLEGGRDTDTQYF; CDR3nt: TGTGCCAGCAGCTTGGAGGGCGGGAGGGACACAGATACGCAGTATTTT
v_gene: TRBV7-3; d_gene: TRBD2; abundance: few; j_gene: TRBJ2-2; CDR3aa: CASSSEAGTSLNTGELFF; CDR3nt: TGTGCCAGCAGCTCAGAAGCGGGAACCTCCCTAAACACCGGGGAGCTGTTTTTT
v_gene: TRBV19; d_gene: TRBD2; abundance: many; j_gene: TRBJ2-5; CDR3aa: CASSRKGTGGYQETQYF; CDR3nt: TGTGCCAGTAGTCGTAAAGGGACCGGGGGGTACCAAGAGACCCAGTACTTC
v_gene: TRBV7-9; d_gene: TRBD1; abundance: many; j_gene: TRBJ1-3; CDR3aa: CASSLGAQGGRSGNTIYF; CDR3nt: TGTGCCAGCAGCTTAGGAGCACAGGGGGGGAGATCCGGAAACACCATATATTTT
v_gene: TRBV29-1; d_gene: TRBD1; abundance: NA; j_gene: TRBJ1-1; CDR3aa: CSVSGGWGMNTEAFF; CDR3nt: TGCAGCGTTTCAGGGGGCTGGGGGATGAACACTGAAGCTTTCTTT
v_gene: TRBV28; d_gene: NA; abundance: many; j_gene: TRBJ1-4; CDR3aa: CASSLIRAITTNEKLFF; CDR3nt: TGTGCCAGCAGTTTAATCAGGGCCATAACAACTAATGAAAAACTGTTTTTT
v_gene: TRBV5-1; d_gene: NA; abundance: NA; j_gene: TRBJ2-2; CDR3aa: CASSLDGAGAGELFF; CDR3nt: TGCGCCAGCAGCTTGGATGGGGCCGGAGCCGGGGAGCTGTTTTTT
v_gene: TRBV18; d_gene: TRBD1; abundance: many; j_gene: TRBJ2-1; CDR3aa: CASKVDRANEQFF; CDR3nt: TGTGCCAGCAAGGTGGACAGGGCGAATGAGCAGTTCTTC
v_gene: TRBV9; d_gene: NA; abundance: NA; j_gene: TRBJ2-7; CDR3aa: CASSVGWPQDEQYF; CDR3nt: TGTGCCAGCAGCGTAGGGTGGCCTCAGGACGAGCAGTACTTC
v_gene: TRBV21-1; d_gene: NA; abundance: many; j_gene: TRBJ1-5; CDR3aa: CASSKIRESGGVQPQHF; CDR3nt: TGTGCCAGCAGCAAAATAAGGGAGTCAGGGGGCGTTCAGCCCCAGCATTTT
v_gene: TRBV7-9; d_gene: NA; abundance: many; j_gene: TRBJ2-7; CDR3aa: CASKTHGTDYEQYF; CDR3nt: TGTGCCAGCAAAACACACGGGACCGACTACGAGCAGTACTTC